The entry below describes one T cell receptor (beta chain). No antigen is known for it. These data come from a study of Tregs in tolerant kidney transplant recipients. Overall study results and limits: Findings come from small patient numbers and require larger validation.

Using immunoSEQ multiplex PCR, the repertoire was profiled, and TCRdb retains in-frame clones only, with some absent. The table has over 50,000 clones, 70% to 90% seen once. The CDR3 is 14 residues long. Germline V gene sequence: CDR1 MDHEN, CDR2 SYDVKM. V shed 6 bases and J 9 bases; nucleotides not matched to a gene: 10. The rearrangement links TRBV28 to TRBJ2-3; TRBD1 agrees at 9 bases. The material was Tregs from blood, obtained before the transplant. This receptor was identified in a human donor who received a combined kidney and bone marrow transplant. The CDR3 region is CASSRDREFWTQYF. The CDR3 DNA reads TGTGCCAGCAGCCGGGACAGGGAGTTTTGGACGCAGTATTTT.